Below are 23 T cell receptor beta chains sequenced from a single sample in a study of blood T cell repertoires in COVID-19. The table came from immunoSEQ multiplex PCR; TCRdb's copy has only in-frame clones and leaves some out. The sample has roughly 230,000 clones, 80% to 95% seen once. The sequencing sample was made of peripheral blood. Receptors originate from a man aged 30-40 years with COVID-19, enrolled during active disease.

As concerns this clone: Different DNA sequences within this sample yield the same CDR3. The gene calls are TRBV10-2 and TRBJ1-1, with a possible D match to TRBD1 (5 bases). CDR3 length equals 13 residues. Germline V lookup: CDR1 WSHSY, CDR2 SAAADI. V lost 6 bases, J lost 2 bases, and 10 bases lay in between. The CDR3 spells CASSPGTNTEAFF. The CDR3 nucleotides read TGCGCCAGCAGCCCAGGGACTAACACTGAAGCTTTCTTT.

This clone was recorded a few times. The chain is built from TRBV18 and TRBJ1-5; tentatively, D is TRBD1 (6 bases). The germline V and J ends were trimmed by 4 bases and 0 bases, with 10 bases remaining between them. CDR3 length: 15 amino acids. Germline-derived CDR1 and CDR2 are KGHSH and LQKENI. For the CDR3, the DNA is TGTGCCAGCTCACTGCAACAGGGTAGCAATCAGCCCCAGCATTTT. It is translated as CASSLQQGSNQPQHF. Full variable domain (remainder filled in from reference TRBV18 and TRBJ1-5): NAGVMQNPRHLVRRRGQEARLRCSPMKGHSHVYWYRQLPEEGLKFMVYLQKENIIDESGMPKERFSAEFPKEGPSILRIQQVVRGDSAAYFCASSLQQGSNQPQHFGDGTRLSIL.

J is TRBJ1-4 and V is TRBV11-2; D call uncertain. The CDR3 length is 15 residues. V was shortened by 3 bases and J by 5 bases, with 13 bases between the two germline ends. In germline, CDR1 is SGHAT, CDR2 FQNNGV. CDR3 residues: CASSFGHRQNEKLFF. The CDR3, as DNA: TGTGCCAGCAGCTTTGGCCACAGACAAAATGAAAAACTGTTTTTT.

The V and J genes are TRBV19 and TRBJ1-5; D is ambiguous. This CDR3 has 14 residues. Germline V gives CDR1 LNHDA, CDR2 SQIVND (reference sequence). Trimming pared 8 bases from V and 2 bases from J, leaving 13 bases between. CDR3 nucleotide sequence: TGTGCCAGTGCTGAGGGTGGCGGCAATCAGCCCCAGCATTTT. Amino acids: CASAEGGGNQPQHF. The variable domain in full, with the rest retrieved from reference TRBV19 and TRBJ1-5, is DGGITQSPKYLFRKEGQNVTLSCEQNLNHDAMYWYRQDPGQGLRLIYYSQIVNDFQKGDIAEGYSVSREKKESFPLTVTSAQKNPTAFYLCASAEGGGNQPQHFGDGTRLSIL.

Here the CDR3 DNA reads TGTGCCAGCAGCTTACGGCAGGGTTCCGGGGAGCTGTTTTTT. This encodes CASSLRQGSGELFF. This rearrangement joins TRBV11-2 to TRBJ2-2; possibly TRBD1 for D (5 bases). V gave up 2 bases and J gave up 6 bases, with 10 bases separating them. There are 14 residues in the CDR3. Germline V CDR1 and CDR2: SGHAT, FQNNGV. Based on the CDR3 plus reference TRBV11-2 and TRBJ2-2, the full variable domain is EAGVAQSPRYKIIEKRQSVAFWCNPISGHATLYWYQQILGQGPKLLIQFQNNGVVDDSQLPKDRFSAERLKGVDSTLKIQPAKLEDSAVYLCASSLRQGSGELFFGEGSRLTVL.

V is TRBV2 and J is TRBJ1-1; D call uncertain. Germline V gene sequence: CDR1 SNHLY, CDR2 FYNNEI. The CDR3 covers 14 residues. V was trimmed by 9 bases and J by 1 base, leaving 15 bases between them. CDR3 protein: CARERPEWNTEAFF. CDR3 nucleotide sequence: TGTGCCAGGGAGCGGCCCGAATGGAACACTGAAGCTTTCTTT.

The CDR3 sequence: CASSLSREEEKLFF. Written as DNA, the CDR3 is TGTGCCAGCAGTTTATCCCGGGAGGAAGAAAAACTGTTTTTT. The chain couples TRBV27 to TRBJ1-4; D gene ambiguous. In germline, CDR1 is MNHEY, CDR2 SMNVEV (reference sequence). The ends were cut back, 0 bases at V and 8 bases at J, with 10 bases in the middle. This CDR3 region has 14 residues.

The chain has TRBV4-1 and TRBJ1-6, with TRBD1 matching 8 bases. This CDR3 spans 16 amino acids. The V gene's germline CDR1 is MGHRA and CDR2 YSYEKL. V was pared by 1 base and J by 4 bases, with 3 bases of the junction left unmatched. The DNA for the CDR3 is TGCGCCAGCAGCCAAGGAACAGGGGGATATAATTCACCCCTCCACTTT. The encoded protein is CASSQGTGGYNSPLHF.

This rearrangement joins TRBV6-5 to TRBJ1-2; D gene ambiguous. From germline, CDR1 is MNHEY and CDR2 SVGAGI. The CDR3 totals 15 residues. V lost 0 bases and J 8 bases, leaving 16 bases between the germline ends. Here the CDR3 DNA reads TGTGCCAGCAGTTACTCACCAGGTGCCCTCGGAGGCTACACCTTC. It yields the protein CASSYSPGALGGYTF.

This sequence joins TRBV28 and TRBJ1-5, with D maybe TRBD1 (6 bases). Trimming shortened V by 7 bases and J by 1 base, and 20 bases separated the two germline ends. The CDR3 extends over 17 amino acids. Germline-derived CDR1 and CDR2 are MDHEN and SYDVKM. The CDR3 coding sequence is TGTGCCAGCAACGAATGGACCTCAGGGGTGAGCAATCAGCCCCAGCATTTT. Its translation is CASNEWTSGVSNQPQHF. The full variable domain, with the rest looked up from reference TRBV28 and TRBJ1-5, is DVKVTQSSRYLVKRTGEKVFLECVQDMDHENMFWYRQDPGLGLRLIYFSYDVKMKEKGDIPEGYSVSREKKERFSLILESASTNQTSMYLCASNEWTSGVSNQPQHFGDGTRLSIL.

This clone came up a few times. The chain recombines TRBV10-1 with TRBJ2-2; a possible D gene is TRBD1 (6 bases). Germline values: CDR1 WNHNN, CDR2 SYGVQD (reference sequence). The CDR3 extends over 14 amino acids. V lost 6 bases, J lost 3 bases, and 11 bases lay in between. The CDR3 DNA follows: TGCGCCAGCAGCGGACAGATATACACCGGGGAGCTGTTTTTT. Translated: CASSGQIYTGELFF.

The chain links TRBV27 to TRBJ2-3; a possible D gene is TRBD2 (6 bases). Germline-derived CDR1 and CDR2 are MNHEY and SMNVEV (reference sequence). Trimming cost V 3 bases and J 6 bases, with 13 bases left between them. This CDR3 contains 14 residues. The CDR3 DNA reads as TGTGCCAGCAGTTTTCAGGCTAGCGCGGATACGCAGTATTTT. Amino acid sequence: CASSFQASADTQYF.

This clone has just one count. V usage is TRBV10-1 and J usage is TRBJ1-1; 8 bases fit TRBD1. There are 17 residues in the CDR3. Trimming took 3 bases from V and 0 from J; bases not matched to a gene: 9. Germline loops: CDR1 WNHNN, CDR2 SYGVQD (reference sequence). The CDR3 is CASSEVRGPGVNTEAFF. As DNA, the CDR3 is TGCGCCAGCAGTGAAGTCAGGGGGCCCGGCGTGAACACTGAAGCTTTCTTT.

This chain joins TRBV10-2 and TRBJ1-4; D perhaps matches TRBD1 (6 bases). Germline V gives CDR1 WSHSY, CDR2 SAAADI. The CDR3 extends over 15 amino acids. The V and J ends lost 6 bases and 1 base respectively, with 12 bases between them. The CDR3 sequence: CASRVTTGTNEKLFF. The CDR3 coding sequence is TGCGCCAGCAGGGTGACGACAGGAACTAATGAAAAACTGTTTTTT.

The chain's CDR3 is CATSRDLTASEAFF. CDR3 nucleotide sequence: TGTGCCACCAGCAGAGATCTAACAGCCTCTGAAGCTTTCTTT. V is TRBV15 and J is TRBJ1-1; D is unresolved. This CDR3 region has 14 residues. Germline values: CDR1 LNHNV, CDR2 YYDKDF (reference sequence). V dropped 0 bases and J dropped 6 bases, with 11 bases sitting between them.

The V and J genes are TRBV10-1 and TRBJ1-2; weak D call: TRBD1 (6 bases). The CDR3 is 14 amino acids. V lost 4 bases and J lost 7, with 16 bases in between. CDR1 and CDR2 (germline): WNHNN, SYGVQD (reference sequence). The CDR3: CASSASRGNFGYTF. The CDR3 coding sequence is TGCGCCAGCAGTGCCTCCAGGGGAAATTTTGGCTACACCTTC.

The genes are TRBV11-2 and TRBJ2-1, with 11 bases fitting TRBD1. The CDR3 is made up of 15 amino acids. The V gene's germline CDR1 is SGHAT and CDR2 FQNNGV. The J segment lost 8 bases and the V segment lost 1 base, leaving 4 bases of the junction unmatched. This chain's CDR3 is CASSLVGTGGDEQFF. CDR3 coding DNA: TGTGCCAGCAGCTTAGTGGGGACAGGGGGGGATGAGCAGTTCTTC.

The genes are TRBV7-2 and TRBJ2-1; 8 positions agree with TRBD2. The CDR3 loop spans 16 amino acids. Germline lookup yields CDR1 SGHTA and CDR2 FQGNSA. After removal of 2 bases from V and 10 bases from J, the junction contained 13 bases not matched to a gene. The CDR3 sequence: CASSLKPSGGDLEQFF. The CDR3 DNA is TGTGCCAGCAGCTTAAAGCCAAGCGGGGGCGATCTGGAGCAGTTCTTC.

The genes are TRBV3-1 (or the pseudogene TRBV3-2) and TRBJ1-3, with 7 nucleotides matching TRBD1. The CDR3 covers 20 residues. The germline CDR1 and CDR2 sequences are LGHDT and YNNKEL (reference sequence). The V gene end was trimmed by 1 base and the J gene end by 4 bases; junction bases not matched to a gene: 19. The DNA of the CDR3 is TGTGCCAGCAGCCAAGGTTTAGGGTCCTCCGGGACAGTCGCGGGAAACACCATATATTTT. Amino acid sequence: CASSQGLGSSGTVAGNTIYF.

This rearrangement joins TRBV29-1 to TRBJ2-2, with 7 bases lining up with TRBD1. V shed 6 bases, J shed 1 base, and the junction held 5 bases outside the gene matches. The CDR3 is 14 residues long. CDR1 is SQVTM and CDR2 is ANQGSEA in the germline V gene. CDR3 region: CSVRTGLNTGELFF. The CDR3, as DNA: TGCAGCGTCCGGACAGGCCTGAACACCGGGGAGCTGTTTTTT.

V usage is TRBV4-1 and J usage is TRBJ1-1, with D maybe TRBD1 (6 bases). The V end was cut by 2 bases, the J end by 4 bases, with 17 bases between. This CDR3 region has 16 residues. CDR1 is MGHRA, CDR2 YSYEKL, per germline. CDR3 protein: CASSQQIRGEGTEAFF. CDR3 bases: TGCGCCAGCAGCCAACAGATCAGGGGAGAGGGCACTGAAGCTTTCTTT.

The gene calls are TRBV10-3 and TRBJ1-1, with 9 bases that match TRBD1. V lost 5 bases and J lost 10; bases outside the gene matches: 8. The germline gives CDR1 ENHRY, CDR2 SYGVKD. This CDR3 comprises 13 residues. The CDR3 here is CAISQRDRALAFF. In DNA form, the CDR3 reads TGTGCCATCAGTCAAAGGGACAGGGCTTTAGCTTTCTTT.

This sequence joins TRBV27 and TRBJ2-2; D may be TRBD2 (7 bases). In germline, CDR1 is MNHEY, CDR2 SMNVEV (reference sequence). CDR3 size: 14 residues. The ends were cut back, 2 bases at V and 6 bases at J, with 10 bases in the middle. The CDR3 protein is CASSLGGAPGELFF. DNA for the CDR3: TGTGCCAGCAGTTTAGGGGGGGCGCCCGGGGAGCTGTTTTTT.